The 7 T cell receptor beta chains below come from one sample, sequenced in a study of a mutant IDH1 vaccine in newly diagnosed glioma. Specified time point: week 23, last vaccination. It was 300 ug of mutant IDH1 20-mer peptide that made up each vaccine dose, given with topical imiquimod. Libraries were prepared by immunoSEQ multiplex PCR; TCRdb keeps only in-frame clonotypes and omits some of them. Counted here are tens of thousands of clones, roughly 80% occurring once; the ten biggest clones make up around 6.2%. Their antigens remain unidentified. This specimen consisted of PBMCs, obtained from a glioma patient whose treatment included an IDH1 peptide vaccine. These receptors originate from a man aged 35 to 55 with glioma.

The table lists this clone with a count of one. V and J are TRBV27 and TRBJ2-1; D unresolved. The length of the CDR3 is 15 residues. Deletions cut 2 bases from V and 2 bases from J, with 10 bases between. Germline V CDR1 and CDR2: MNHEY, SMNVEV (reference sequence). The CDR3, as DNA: TGTGCCAGCAGTTTAGGCGATTCCCCCTACAATGAGCAGTTCTTC. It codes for CASSLGDSPYNEQFF.

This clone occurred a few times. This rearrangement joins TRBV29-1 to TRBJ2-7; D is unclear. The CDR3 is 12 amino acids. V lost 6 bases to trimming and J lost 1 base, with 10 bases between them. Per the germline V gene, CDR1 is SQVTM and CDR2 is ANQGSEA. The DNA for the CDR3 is TGCAGCGTCGCCAAAGGGTCCTACGAGCAGTACTTC. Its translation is CSVAKGSYEQYF.

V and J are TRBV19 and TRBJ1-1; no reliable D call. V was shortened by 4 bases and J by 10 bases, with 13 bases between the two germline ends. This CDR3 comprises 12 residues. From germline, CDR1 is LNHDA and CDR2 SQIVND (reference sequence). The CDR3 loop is CASSNRLDRAFF. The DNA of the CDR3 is TGTGCCAGTAGTAACAGACTCGATCGAGCTTTCTTT.

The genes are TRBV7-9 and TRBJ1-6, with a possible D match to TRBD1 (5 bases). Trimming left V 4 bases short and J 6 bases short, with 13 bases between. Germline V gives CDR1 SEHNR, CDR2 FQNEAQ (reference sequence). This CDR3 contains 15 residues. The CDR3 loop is CASSSAGTGNSPLHF. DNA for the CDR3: TGTGCCAGCAGCTCTGCCGGGACGGGTAATTCACCCCTCCACTTT.

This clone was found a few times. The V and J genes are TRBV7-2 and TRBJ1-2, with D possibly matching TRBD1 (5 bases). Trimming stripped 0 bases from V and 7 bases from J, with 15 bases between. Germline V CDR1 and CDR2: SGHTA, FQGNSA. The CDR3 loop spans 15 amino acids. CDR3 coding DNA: TGTGCCAGCAGCTTAGCGCTGGCAGGGAAGGGTGGCTACACCTTC. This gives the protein CASSLALAGKGGYTF.

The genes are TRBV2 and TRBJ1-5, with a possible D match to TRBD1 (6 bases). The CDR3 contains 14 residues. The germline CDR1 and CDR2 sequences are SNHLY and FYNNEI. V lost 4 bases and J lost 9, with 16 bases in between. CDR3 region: CASSVPQGSRPQHF. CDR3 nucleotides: TGTGCCAGCAGTGTACCCCAGGGGTCCCGGCCCCAGCATTTT.

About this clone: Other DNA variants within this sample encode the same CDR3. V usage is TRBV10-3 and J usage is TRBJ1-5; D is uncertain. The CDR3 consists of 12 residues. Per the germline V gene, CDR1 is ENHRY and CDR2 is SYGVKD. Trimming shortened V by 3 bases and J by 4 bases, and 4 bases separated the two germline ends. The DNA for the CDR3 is TGTGCCATCAGTGACAGTAATCAGCCCCAGCATTTT. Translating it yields CAISDSNQPQHF.